This TCR beta chain was identified during a study of T-cell reconstitution after alpha-beta-depleted transplantation in children. Study outcomes and limitations: Several patients had high TCRbeta diversity at day 60; it came from surviving recipient T cells and thymic progenitors. About two months after transplant, alpha-beta T cells reportedly came from several hundred expanded graft clones. Newly produced T cells mostly provided counts and TCRbeta diversity after one year, as hyperexpanded clones declined.

The CDR3 contains 15 residues. V lost 0 bases and J lost 2, with 9 bases in between. Germline values: CDR1 SGHRS, CDR2 YFSETQ. This clonotype was seen a few times. Antigen unknown. The TCRbeta library was prepared with unique molecular identifiers. TCRdb fed the PCR reads into MiXCR, producing one record per CDR3 protein. The sample holds some 200,000 distinct CDR3 sequences, 7.5% to 9.5% seen once. The clonotype was recovered from a male patient aged 2-9 years who had a stem cell transplant for acute myeloid leukemia, so the T cells may come from the graft donor. The chain carries TRBV5-1 and TRBJ2-1, with TRBD1 as a possible D gene (5 bases). The specimen comprised PBMCs, mostly from graft donor cells, sampled 360 days after TCRalphabeta/CD19-depleted stem cell transplant. In nucleotides, the CDR3 is TGCGCCAGCAGCTTGGCTTTACAGGCCTACAATGAGCAGTTCTTC. It encodes CASSLALQAYNEQFF.